A selection of T cell receptor beta chains follows, all from one sample in a study of blood T cell repertoires in COVID-19. Measured with immunoSEQ multiplex PCR; TCRdb has only the in-frame clones, and not every one. Of 90,000 or so clones listed, roughly 89% were seen once; the top ten hold roughly 3.5%. The sample taken for sequencing was peripheral blood. The receptors derive from a woman between 65 and 79 years old with acute or convalescent COVID-19. CDR3s include the opening cysteine and the closing phenylalanine or tryptophan. The D gene is left open where the match is weak. Rows give clone size only sometimes, using once, few, many, or a class for an expanded clone.

v_gene: TRBV3-1/TRBV3-2
d_gene: -
j_gene: TRBJ2-1
abundance: -
CDR3aa: CASSVRGKGNEQFF
CDR3nt: TGTGCCAGCAGCGTCCGGGGGAAAGGCAATGAGCAGTTCTTC

v_gene: TRBV4-1
d_gene: -
j_gene: TRBJ2-2
abundance: few
CDR3aa: CASSQAWNTGELFF
CDR3nt: TGCGCCAGCAGCCAAGCGTGGAACACCGGGGAGCTGTTTTTT

v_gene: TRBV28
d_gene: TRBD1
j_gene: TRBJ1-2
abundance: -
CDR3aa: CASSPKGTGGHGYTF
CDR3nt: TGTGCCAGCAGTCCTAAGGGGACAGGGGGCCACGGCTACACCTTC

v_gene: TRBV29-1
d_gene: TRBD2
j_gene: TRBJ2-5
abundance: -
CDR3aa: CSVELAGGNQETQYF
CDR3nt: TGCAGCGTCGAACTAGCGGGGGGAAATCAAGAGACCCAGTACTTC

v_gene: TRBV12-3/TRBV12-4
d_gene: -
j_gene: TRBJ2-3
abundance: -
CDR3aa: CASASGLTDTQYF
CDR3nt: TGTGCCAGCGCCTCGGGGTTGACAGATACGCAGTATTTT

v_gene: TRBV28
d_gene: -
j_gene: TRBJ2-2
abundance: once
CDR3aa: CASSSNGELFF
CDR3nt: TGTGCCAGCAGTTCAAATGGGGAGCTGTTTTTT

v_gene: TRBV4-2
d_gene: TRBD2
j_gene: TRBJ2-1
abundance: -
CDR3aa: CASSLTPASGSDEQFF
CDR3nt: TGTGCCAGCAGCCTAACGCCGGCTAGCGGGAGCGATGAGCAGTTCTTC

v_gene: TRBV2
d_gene: -
j_gene: TRBJ1-3
abundance: -
CDR3aa: CASSRDSRNGNTIYF
CDR3nt: TGTGCCAGCAGTAGAGACAGCAGAAACGGAAACACCATATATTTT

v_gene: TRBV29-1
d_gene: TRBD1
j_gene: TRBJ1-1
abundance: -
CDR3aa: CSVQGDRSTEAFF
CDR3nt: TGCAGCGTGCAGGGGGATCGTAGCACTGAAGCTTTCTTT

v_gene: TRBV4-2
d_gene: -
j_gene: TRBJ2-3
abundance: few
CDR3aa: CASSQDTRSTDTQYF
CDR3nt: TGTGCCAGCAGCCAAGATACCAGAAGCACAGATACGCAGTATTTT

v_gene: TRBV27
d_gene: -
j_gene: TRBJ2-1
abundance: medium-sized
CDR3aa: CASSSDYPTYNEQFF
CDR3nt: TGTGCCAGCAGTTCGGACTATCCGACTTACAATGAGCAGTTCTTC

v_gene: TRBV11-2
d_gene: TRBD1
j_gene: TRBJ2-7
abundance: -
CDR3aa: CASSLAGTGYEQYF
CDR3nt: TGTGCCAGCAGCTTAGCGGGGACAGGCTACGAGCAGTACTTC

v_gene: TRBV18
d_gene: -
j_gene: TRBJ1-4
abundance: -
CDR3aa: CASSSPTTEEKLFF
CDR3nt: TGTGCCAGCTCCTCCCCTACGACAGAAGAAAAACTGTTTTTT

v_gene: TRBV24-1
d_gene: -
j_gene: TRBJ1-2
abundance: -
CDR3aa: CATSDYYGYTF
CDR3nt: TGTGCCACCAGTGACTATTATGGCTACACCTTC

v_gene: TRBV5-1
d_gene: -
j_gene: TRBJ1-1
abundance: -
CDR3aa: CASSTDSDTEAFF
CDR3nt: TGCGCCAGCAGCACGGACTCCGACACTGAAGCTTTCTTT

v_gene: TRBV19
d_gene: TRBD1
j_gene: TRBJ1-1
abundance: -
CDR3aa: CASSIALEGADTEAFF
CDR3nt: TGTGCCAGTAGTATTGCTTTGGAGGGGGCTGACACTGAAGCTTTCTTT

v_gene: TRBV5-1
d_gene: TRBD1
j_gene: TRBJ2-3
abundance: -
CDR3aa: CASSYTGDTDTQYF
CDR3nt: TGCGCCAGCAGTTATACAGGGGACACAGATACGCAGTATTTT